This T cell receptor beta chain was sequenced for a study of CD8 T cells in ankylosing spondylitis. Study results and caveats: A motif of under 10 highly homologous TCR beta variants was seen as apparently characteristic of ankylosing spondylitis blood. Disease-linked clones were reportedly significantly enriched in matched ankylosing spondylitis synovial fluid.

CDR3 length: 15 residues. The V gene lost 0 bases and the J gene lost 4 bases, with 9 bases spanning the gap. CDR1 and CDR2 (germline): SGHTA, FQGNSA. Quantitative 5'-RACE with molecular barcodes generated TCR beta libraries. TCRdb redid the calling of the 5' RACE reads with MiXCR, one entry per CDR3 protein. The sample shows roughly 130,000 distinct CDR3 sequences, around 7% of them seen only once. Remarks on this clonotype: No antigen is known for it.

The TCR comes from a male donor with ankylosing spondylitis or in good health (not recorded which). V and J are TRBV7-2 and TRBJ2-2; maybe TRBD2 (6 bases). What was sequenced was blood, either unsorted or a sorted T cell fraction (not recorded which). The CDR3 is CASSLAGLITGELFF. For the CDR3, the DNA is TGTGCCAGCAGCTTAGCGGGACTGATCACCGGGGAGCTGTTTTTT.